The next 27 T cell receptor beta chains were all read from a single sample in a study of T cell responses to AZD1222 COVID-19 vaccine. Sequenced by immunoSEQ multiplex PCR; TCRdb stores in-frame clones only, minus some. The sample has under 150,000 clones, approximately 92% seen once. The sequencing here drew on peripheral blood, taken 28 days after the second AZD1222 dose. The receptors were sampled from an adult who received the AZD1222 COVID-19 vaccine.

This clone was seen only once. This chain uses TRBV5-1 with TRBJ1-2; possible D gene TRBD1, 5 bases. The CDR3 is 15 residues long. Germline-derived CDR1 and CDR2 are SGHRS and YFSETQ. V gave up 3 bases and J gave up 4 bases, with 16 bases separating them. In DNA form, the CDR3 reads TGCGCCAGCAGCTCGGACAACCAAAGGAGCTATGGCTACACCTTC. Its translation: CASSSDNQRSYGYTF.

Here the CDR3 DNA reads TGTGCCAGCAGCCCGAGGACAGTTGGAAACACCATATATTTT. Translated, it gives CASSPRTVGNTIYF. This sequence joins TRBV13 and TRBJ1-3; maybe TRBD1 (6 bases). This CDR3 spans 14 amino acids. Germline assignment: CDR1 PRHDT and CDR2 FYEKMQ (reference sequence). The V end lost 5 bases, the J end lost 3 bases, and 11 bases lay between the germline ends.

V and J are TRBV12-3 or TRBV12-4 and TRBJ1-2, with 9 bases lining up with TRBD1. The CDR3 length is 12 residues. Trimming cost V 6 bases and J 4 bases; bases outside gene matches: 0. The CDR3 nucleotides read TGTGCCAGCAGGACAGGGGGCTATGGCTACACCTTC. Amino acids: CASRTGGYGYTF.

V and J are TRBV28 and TRBJ1-5, with D possibly matching TRBD1 (5 bases). The germline V and J ends were trimmed by 4 bases and 4 bases, with 20 bases remaining between them. The CDR3 consists of 17 residues. CDR1 is MDHEN and CDR2 is SYDVKM in the germline V gene. DNA for the CDR3: TGTGCCAGCAGTTCGATTAATTGGGGCGCCTCTAATCAGCCCCAGCATTTT. Its translation: CASSSINWGASNQPQHF.

The rearrangement joins TRBV30 to TRBJ1-2; maybe TRBD1 (6 bases). The V gene's germline CDR1 is GTSNPN and CDR2 SVGIG (reference sequence). This CDR3 comprises 12 residues. The V end was cut by 2 bases, the J end by 8 bases, with 12 bases between. The chain's CDR3 is CAWSPSDRGYTF. The DNA of the CDR3 is TGTGCCTGGAGTCCTTCGGACAGAGGCTACACCTTC.

The CDR3 DNA sequence: TGTGCCAGCAGCCACGGGACCTCCAATTCACCCCTCCACTTT. This sequence encodes CASSHGTSNSPLHF. This chain links TRBV3-1 (or the pseudogene TRBV3-2) with TRBJ1-6; weak D call: TRBD1 (5 bases). Germline CDR1 is LGHDT and CDR2 is YNNKEL (reference sequence). CDR3 length: 14 amino acids. V lost 3 bases and J 7 bases, leaving 10 bases between the germline ends.

The chain couples TRBV5-1 to TRBJ1-2, with 7 bases that match TRBD1. The CDR3 length is 13 residues. J was trimmed by 9 bases and V by 3 bases; bases with no gene match: 8. Per the germline V gene, CDR1 is SGHRS and CDR2 is YFSETQ. This CDR3 is CASSWDRQGSYTF. The CDR3 nucleotides are TGCGCCAGCAGCTGGGATCGACAGGGTAGCTACACCTTC.

In DNA, the CDR3 is TGTGCCAGCAGCGAACGGGACTTCAACACTGAAGCTTTCTTT. It codes for CASSERDFNTEAFF. The chain combines TRBV9 with TRBJ1-1, with D maybe TRBD1 (5 bases). Germline V gene lookup returns CDR1 SGDLS and CDR2 YYNGEE. Trimming left V 3 bases short and J 2 bases short, with 11 bases between. This CDR3 has 14 residues.

This clone was observed a single time. J is TRBJ1-3 and V is TRBV4-1; perhaps TRBD1 as D (6 bases). The CDR3 is 19 amino acids. Trimming shortened V by 2 bases and J by 0 bases, and 20 bases separated the two germline ends. Per germline, CDR1 MGHRA and CDR2 YSYEKL. CDR3 residues: CASSQPRGGIALSGNTIYF. The CDR3 DNA reads TGCGCCAGCAGCCAACCAAGGGGGGGAATCGCCCTCTCTGGAAACACCATATATTTT.

This rearrangement joins TRBV19 to TRBJ1-5, with TRBD1 as a possible D gene (5 bases). The V end lost 6 bases, the J end lost 3 bases, and 9 bases lay between the germline ends. The CDR3 is made up of 13 amino acids. Germline CDR1 LNHDA, CDR2 SQIVND (reference sequence). CDR3 region: CASRLQANQPQHF. For the CDR3, the DNA is TGTGCCAGTAGGCTACAGGCCAATCAGCCCCAGCATTTT.

The genes are TRBV6-5 and TRBJ1-1; perhaps TRBD1 as D (6 bases). V lost 4 bases and J 0 bases, leaving 12 bases between the germline ends. Germline V gives CDR1 MNHEY, CDR2 SVGAGI. The CDR3 contains 15 residues. The CDR3 is CASSWGGGVNTEAFF. The CDR3 DNA reads as TGTGCCAGCAGTTGGGGAGGGGGGGTGAACACTGAAGCTTTCTTT.

The chain combines TRBV5-1 with TRBJ1-2, with 8 bases fitting TRBD1. With 4 bases clipped from V and 0 bases from J, the junction kept 5 bases outside the gene matches. This CDR3 has 15 residues. CDR1 is SGHRS, CDR2 YFSETQ, per germline. The CDR3: CASSPGQAANYGYTF. CDR3 sequence (DNA): TGCGCCAGCAGCCCGGGACAGGCAGCTAACTATGGCTACACCTTC.

The gene calls are TRBV5-1 and TRBJ2-1; 12 nucleotides line up with TRBD2. Per the germline V gene, CDR1 is SGHRS and CDR2 is YFSETQ. This CDR3 has 15 amino acids. The J segment lost 6 bases and the V segment lost 1 base, leaving 2 bases of the junction unmatched. The CDR3 here is CASSLSLAGGNEQFF. CDR3 DNA sequence: TGCGCCAGCAGCTTGTCACTAGCGGGAGGCAATGAGCAGTTCTTC. The full variable domain, its missing parts supplied by reference TRBV5-1 and TRBJ2-1, is KAGVTQTPRYLIKTRGQQVTLSCSPISGHRSVSWYQQTPGQGLQFLFEYFSETQRNKGNFPGRFSGRQFSNSRSEMNVSTLELGDSALYLCASSLSLAGGNEQFFGPGTRLTVL.

This rearrangement joins TRBV5-4 to TRBJ2-7, with D possibly being TRBD1 (5 bases). Trimming shortened V by 4 bases and J by 5 bases, and 16 bases separated the two germline ends. Germline V lookup: CDR1 SGHNT, CDR2 YYREEE (reference sequence). The CDR3 is 14 residues long. The CDR3 reads CASSLTAGKDEQYF. The CDR3 nucleotides are TGTGCCAGCAGCCTAACGGCAGGGAAGGACGAGCAGTACTTC.

J is TRBJ2-5 and V is TRBV2; no definite D call. This CDR3 region has 11 residues. Looked up from germline, CDR1 is SNHLY and CDR2 is FYNNEI. The germline V and J ends were trimmed by 9 bases and 13 bases, with 18 bases remaining between them. CDR3 bases: TGTGCCAGTACTTCATGGGGTCTACTGTACTTC. Translating gives CASTSWGLLYF. Full variable domain (outside the CDR3, taken from reference TRBV2 and TRBJ2-5): EPEVTQTPSHQVTQMGQEVILRCVPISNHLYFYWYRQILGQKVEFLVSFYNNEISEKSEIFDDQFSVERPDGSNFTLKIRSTKLEDSAMYFCASTSWGLLYFGPGTRLLVL.

The CDR3 protein is CASSLGVGRSSYNEQFF. The CDR3 region has the DNA TGTGCCAGCAGCTTGGGGGTGGGCCGCAGCTCCTACAATGAGCAGTTCTTC. This chain connects TRBV5-4 to TRBJ2-1; D is ambiguous. V lost 0 bases and J lost 0, with 13 bases in between. The CDR3 extends over 17 amino acids. Per the germline V gene, CDR1 is SGHNT and CDR2 is YYREEE (reference sequence). The complete variable domain, with remaining parts taken from reference TRBV5-4 and TRBJ2-1, reads ETGVTQSPTHLIKTRGQQVTLRCSSQSGHNTVSWYQQALGQGPQFIFQYYREEENGRGNFPPRFSGLQFPNYSSELNVNALELDDSALYLCASSLGVGRSSYNEQFFGPGTRLTVL.

The chain employs TRBV20-1 and TRBJ1-2, with D uncertain. This CDR3 is 9 amino acids long. V lost 7 bases and J 11 bases, leaving 11 bases between the germline ends. The germline V gene has CDR1 DFQATT and CDR2 SNEGSKA (reference sequence). The CDR3 sequence: CSVDRSYTF. As DNA, the CDR3 is TGCAGTGTCGACCGCTCGTACACCTTC.

V is TRBV2 and J is TRBJ1-4, with D possibly being TRBD1 (5 bases). CDR1 and CDR2 from the germline V gene are SNHLY and FYNNEI. The CDR3 is 15 residues long. Trimming cost V 2 bases and J 8 bases, with 15 bases left between them. The CDR3 loop reads CASSEIGTPGEKLFF. The DNA of the CDR3 is TGTGCCAGCAGTGAAATTGGGACCCCAGGGGAAAAACTGTTTTTT.

The CDR3, as DNA: TGTGCCAGCCAGAACCCCCCGGGGGGGACTGAAGCTTTCTTT. Residues: CASQNPPGGTEAFF. This rearrangement joins TRBV19 to TRBJ1-1, with a weak D call TRBD1 (5 bases). The CDR3 runs to 14 residues. The germline gives CDR1 LNHDA, CDR2 SQIVND (reference sequence). Trimming shortened V by 9 bases and J by 5 bases, and 19 bases separated the two germline ends. The entire variable domain, with the rest obtained from reference TRBV19 and TRBJ1-1, is as follows: DGGITQSPKYLFRKEGQNVTLSCEQNLNHDAMYWYRQDPGQGLRLIYYSQIVNDFQKGDIAEGYSVSREKKESFPLTVTSAQKNPTAFYLCASQNPPGGTEAFFGQGTRLTVV.

V and J are TRBV10-3 and TRBJ1-3; D not resolved. Looked up from germline, CDR1 is ENHRY and CDR2 is SYGVKD. V was pared by 10 bases and J by 2 bases, with 12 bases between. The CDR3 is 13 amino acids. The CDR3: CATSSVPGNTIYF. Here the CDR3 DNA reads TGTGCCACCTCTTCGGTCCCTGGAAACACCATATATTTT.

The chain is built from TRBV2 and TRBJ2-1, with 8 bases fitting TRBD1. V lost 3 bases and J lost 8; bases outside the gene matches: 15. This CDR3 has 17 residues. Germline CDR1 is SNHLY and CDR2 is FYNNEI. The CDR3 sequence: CASSDPTDRDRKDEQFF. For the CDR3, the DNA is TGTGCCAGCAGTGACCCAACAGACCGGGACAGGAAGGATGAGCAGTTCTTC.

The gene calls are TRBV30 and TRBJ2-3; D uncertain. The V end lost 3 bases, the J end lost 4 bases, and 11 bases lay between the germline ends. CDR1 GTSNPN and CDR2 SVGIG come from the germline V gene (reference sequence). The length of the CDR3 is 13 residues. The CDR3: CAWSAPAADTQYF. Here the CDR3 DNA reads TGTGCCTGGAGCGCCCCGGCGGCAGATACGCAGTATTTT.

V usage is TRBV4-1 and J usage is TRBJ1-2, with TRBD1 matching over 7 bases. V shed 1 base and J 4 bases; nucleotides not matched to a gene: 9. This CDR3 contains 16 residues. From germline, CDR1 is MGHRA and CDR2 YSYEKL. The CDR3 spells CASSQGPNRGGYGYTF. CDR3 nucleotides: TGCGCCAGCAGCCAAGGGCCGAACAGGGGAGGCTATGGCTACACCTTC.

V gene TRBV18 combines with J gene TRBJ1-5, with D unresolved. The V end was cut by 3 bases, the J end by 5 bases, with 11 bases between. The V gene's germline CDR1 is KGHSH and CDR2 LQKENI. This CDR3 is built from 14 residues. CDR3 nucleotides: TGTGCCAGCTCACCTGTGCCGTCAGATCAGCCCCAGCATTTT. This encodes CASSPVPSDQPQHF.

This chain uses TRBV7-8 with TRBJ1-1; D not certain. Trimming took off 1 base at V and 1 base at J, with 10 bases between the two ends. The CDR3 consists of 15 residues. Per germline, CDR1 SGHVS and CDR2 FQNEAQ. The CDR3 nucleotides are TGTGCCAGCAGCTTAGGGGCTGGCGGGAACACTGAAGCTTTCTTT. Amino acid sequence: CASSLGAGGNTEAFF.

Here the CDR3 DNA reads TGCGCCAGCAGCCAAGATCGGACGGTGGGGAGCTCCTACGAGCAGTACTTC. Amino acids: CASSQDRTVGSSYEQYF. The chain couples TRBV4-1 to TRBJ2-7, with a weak D call TRBD2 (5 bases). Trimming took 0 bases from V and 0 from J, leaving 15 bases between them. Germline V gene lookup returns CDR1 MGHRA and CDR2 YSYEKL. The CDR3 has 17 amino acids.

The rearrangement uses TRBV25-1 and TRBJ1-3, with no clear D. Trimming removed 1 base at V and 9 bases at J, with 7 bases between. The CDR3 contains 12 residues. Germline V lookup: CDR1 MGHDK, CDR2 SYGVNS. CDR3 sequence: CASSESSTTIYF. The CDR3 bases are TGTGCCAGCAGTGAATCGTCAACCACCATATATTTT. Filled out from reference TRBV25-1 and TRBJ1-3, the complete variable domain reads EADIYQTPRYLVIGTGKKITLECSQTMGHDKMYWYQQDPGMELHLIHYSYGVNSTEKGDLSSESTVSRIRTEHFPLTLESARPSHTSQYLCASSESSTTIYFGEGSWLTVV.